Each of the 19 T cell receptor beta chains below was sequenced from the same sample in a study of blood T cell repertoires in COVID-19. Measured with immunoSEQ multiplex PCR; TCRdb has only the in-frame clones, and not every one. The table includes 110,000 to 150,000 clones, about four fifths detected once. Sequenced material: PBMCs or T cells enriched from blood (not recorded which). These receptors all stem from a man aged 45-60 years who had recovered from COVID-19.

This clone was counted once. The rearrangement joins TRBV5-4 to TRBJ1-1; 10 bases align to TRBD1. V shed 4 bases, J shed 2 bases, and the junction held 5 bases outside the gene matches. The CDR3 length is 15 residues. Looked up from germline, CDR1 is SGHNT and CDR2 is YYREEE (reference sequence). CDR3 DNA sequence: TGTGCCAGCAGCGAGGACAGGGGGGGAAACACTGAAGCTTTCTTT. This codes for CASSEDRGGNTEAFF.

J is TRBJ2-2 and V is TRBV3-1 (or the pseudogene TRBV3-2), with 7 positions matching TRBD1. The V gene's germline CDR1 is LGHDT and CDR2 YNNKEL (reference sequence). J was trimmed by 6 bases and V by 4 bases; bases with no gene match: 14. The CDR3 spans 17 residues. The CDR3 DNA sequence: TGTGCCAGCAGCCCTTCGCGTGGGCAGGGGGAATCCGGGGAGCTGTTTTTT. Its translation is CASSPSRGQGESGELFF.

This rearrangement joins TRBV6-5 to TRBJ2-3; 11 nucleotides match TRBD2. CDR3 length: 16 residues. Per germline, CDR1 MNHEY and CDR2 SVGAGI. J gave up 7 bases and V 2 bases, and 8 bases lay outside the gene matches. CDR3 bases: TGTGCCAGCAGTTACGAGGCTAGCGGGGGGTCAAATACGCAGTATTTT. Encoded protein: CASSYEASGGSNTQYF.

Only one count was recorded for this clone. The rearrangement links TRBV19 to TRBJ1-1, with D tentatively TRBD1 (5 bases). The V end was cut by 4 bases, the J end by 1 base, with 10 bases between. Germline V gene lookup returns CDR1 LNHDA and CDR2 SQIVND (reference sequence). The CDR3 has 14 residues. The CDR3 spells CASSTDMSNTEAFF. The CDR3 nucleotides read TGTGCCAGTAGTACGGACATGTCGAACACTGAAGCTTTCTTT.

In its sample, this clone was seen a few times. The chain employs TRBV5-6 and TRBJ1-3; D not certain. V dropped 0 bases and J dropped 0 bases, with 7 bases sitting between them. Per the germline V gene, CDR1 is SGHDT and CDR2 is YYEEEE. This CDR3 has 15 residues. The CDR3 region is CASSLVGSSGNTIYF. DNA for the CDR3: TGTGCCAGCAGCTTGGTCGGTTCCTCTGGAAACACCATATATTTT.

The gene calls are TRBV19 and TRBJ1-1; tentative D call: TRBD1 (6 bases). Germline V gene lookup returns CDR1 LNHDA and CDR2 SQIVND (reference sequence). Deletions cut 3 bases from V and 5 bases from J, with 16 bases between. The CDR3 length is 15 residues. DNA of the CDR3: TGTGCCAGTAGTATGGGTCGGGGGGCTGATACTGAAGCTTTCTTT. This translates into CASSMGRGADTEAFF.

The V and J genes are TRBV24-1 and TRBJ2-7, with 10 bases that match TRBD1. The CDR3 covers 15 residues. J lost 7 bases, V lost 3 bases, and 8 bases had no gene match. Per the germline V gene, CDR1 is KGHDR and CDR2 is SFDVKD. The CDR3 nucleotides read TGTGCCACCAGTGATGCGAGACAGGGGGCGAGTGAGCAGTACTTC. It is translated as CATSDARQGASEQYF.

The chain couples TRBV28 to TRBJ2-1; no firm D call. There are 11 residues in the CDR3. Germline values: CDR1 MDHEN, CDR2 SYDVKM. V was clipped by 1 base and J by 7 bases, with 2 bases between them. CDR3 bases: TGTGCCAGCAGTTTATCTAATGAGCAGTTCTTC. This encodes CASSLSNEQFF. Filled out from reference TRBV28 and TRBJ2-1, the complete variable domain reads DVKVTQSSRYLVKRTGEKVFLECVQDMDHENMFWYRQDPGLGLRLIYFSYDVKMKEKGDIPEGYSVSREKKERFSLILESASTNQTSMYLCASSLSNEQFFGPGTRLTVL.

V and J are TRBV11-2 and TRBJ2-7; TRBD1 aligns across 7 bases. Germline V lookup: CDR1 SGHAT, CDR2 FQNNGV. The CDR3 totals 12 residues. The J segment lost 6 bases and the V segment lost 5 bases, leaving 4 bases of the junction unmatched. CDR3 sequence reads: CASSRNRGEQYF. The CDR3 nucleotides read TGTGCCAGCAGCCGGAACAGGGGCGAGCAGTACTTC.

The chain combines TRBV7-9 with TRBJ1-1, with D maybe TRBD1 (6 bases). V lost 5 bases, J lost 0 bases, and 16 bases lay in between. This CDR3 contains 16 residues. Per germline, CDR1 SEHNR and CDR2 FQNEAQ (reference sequence). This chain's CDR3 is CASSPPGVVMNTEAFF. CDR3 nucleotides: TGTGCCAGCAGCCCCCCAGGGGTCGTAATGAACACTGAAGCTTTCTTT.

The rearrangement links TRBV12-3 or TRBV12-4 to TRBJ1-2, with TRBD1 identical over 10 bases. CDR3 length: 13 amino acids. The V segment lost 6 bases and the J segment 6 bases; nucleotides outside the gene matches: 4. Written as DNA, the CDR3 is TGTGCCAGCAGGGGACAGGGGTATGATGGCTACACCTTC. Translation: CASRGQGYDGYTF.

The chain recombines TRBV7-9 with TRBJ1-2, with D possibly matching TRBD1 (6 bases). V was pared by 4 bases and J by 7 bases, with 16 bases between. The germline CDR1 and CDR2 sequences are SEHNR and FQNEAQ (reference sequence). CDR3 length equals 14 residues. In DNA form, the CDR3 reads TGTGCCAGCAGCTCAGACAGGCCCCTGGGTGGCTACACCTTC. Translation gives CASSSDRPLGGYTF.

In DNA, the CDR3 is TGCGCCAGCAGCCAGGACATGCGCACAGATACGCAGTATTTT. Amino acid sequence: CASSQDMRTDTQYF. The genes are TRBV5-1 and TRBJ2-3, with D perhaps TRBD1 (5 bases). CDR1 is SGHRS, CDR2 YFSETQ, per germline. CDR3 length: 14 residues. Trimming took 4 bases from V and 1 from J, leaving 10 bases between them.

The chain uses TRBV18 and TRBJ2-2, with D unresolved. The germline V and J ends were trimmed by 8 bases and 2 bases, with 15 bases remaining between them. Germline lookup yields CDR1 KGHSH and CDR2 LQKENI. The CDR3 contains 15 residues. For the CDR3, the DNA is TGTGCCAGCCATCGGAGTGGCAGTAACACCGGGGAGCTGTTTTTT. This translates into CASHRSGSNTGELFF.

As regards this clone: Other nucleotide sequences in the sample specify the same CDR3. This chain connects TRBV18 to TRBJ1-1; the D gene is possibly TRBD1 (6 bases). The CDR3 has 15 amino acids. V was pared by 3 bases and J by 1 base, with 12 bases between. Germline V lookup: CDR1 KGHSH, CDR2 LQKENI. CDR3 in amino acids: CASSPPGGRNTEAFF. The DNA for the CDR3 is TGTGCCAGCTCACCTCCGGGGGGCCGGAACACTGAAGCTTTCTTT.

This clone is a singleton in its sample. In DNA form, the CDR3 reads TGTGCCAGTAGTATCCTCGGAGAATTCACCGGGGAGCTGTTTTTT. Translation gives CASSILGEFTGELFF. The rearrangement links TRBV19 to TRBJ2-2; no definite D call. Germline V gives CDR1 LNHDA, CDR2 SQIVND (reference sequence). Trimming pared 3 bases from V and 4 bases from J, leaving 12 bases between. The CDR3 extends over 15 amino acids. The full variable domain, in which reference TRBV19 and TRBJ2-2 provide the parts outside the CDR3, is DGGITQSPKYLFRKEGQNVTLSCEQNLNHDAMYWYRQDPGQGLRLIYYSQIVNDFQKGDIAEGYSVSREKKESFPLTVTSAQKNPTAFYLCASSILGEFTGELFFGEGSRLTVL.

This clone was seen only once. This chain joins TRBV7-8 and TRBJ2-7; D unresolved. Germline CDR1 is SGHVS and CDR2 is FQNEAQ. This CDR3 is 16 amino acids long. V dropped 1 base and J dropped 3 bases, with 16 bases sitting between them. The CDR3 protein is CASSLVFAEVGYEQYF. In nucleotides, the CDR3 is TGTGCCAGCAGCTTAGTCTTTGCAGAGGTGGGCTACGAGCAGTACTTC.

The V gene is TRBV7-3, the J gene TRBJ1-3; 8 bases map to TRBD1. The J segment lost 0 bases and the V segment lost 5 bases, leaving 3 bases of the junction unmatched. Germline values: CDR1 SGHTA, CDR2 FQGTGA. The CDR3 has 15 residues. The CDR3 nucleotides are TGTGCCAGCAGCGTAGGACAGGGCTCTGGAAACACCATATATTTT. Translated: CASSVGQGSGNTIYF.

The chain joins TRBV5-1 to TRBJ2-5, with TRBD1 identical over 7 bases. Germline assignment: CDR1 SGHRS and CDR2 YFSETQ. This CDR3 contains 14 residues. Trimming took 1 base from V and 5 from J; bases not matched to a gene: 5. CDR3 region: CASSLIRGLETQYF. Written as DNA, the CDR3 is TGCGCCAGCAGCTTGATAAGGGGGCTGGAGACCCAGTACTTC.